This is a list of T cell receptor beta chains from one sample in a study of cytomegalovirus exposure and HLA in healthy donors. The protocol was immunoSEQ multiplex PCR, while the TCRdb copy is restricted to in-frame clones and leaves out a portion. The data contain 60,000 to 75,000 clones, around 72% of them singletons. The specimen was PBMCs. These receptors all stem from a woman aged 40 to 50 in good health and CMV-seropositive. CDR3s include the opening cysteine and the closing phenylalanine or tryptophan. D genes are given only for firm matches. Expanded clones get a size class; other rows say once, few or many, or leave the size out.

CDR3 DNA: TGTGCCATCAGTGAGTCGGGCAGCCACAATGAGCAGTTCTTC; CDR3 protein: CAISESGSHNEQFF; J gene: TRBJ2-1; D gene: .; clone size: few; V gene: TRBV10-3
CDR3 DNA: TGTGCCAGCAGCCCAACAGGGAACTATGGCTACACCTTC; CDR3 protein: CASSPTGNYGYTF; J gene: TRBJ1-2; D gene: .; clone size: medium-sized; V gene: TRBV6-4
CDR3 DNA: TGCGCCAGCAGCCTGGGGCAGGGCCCTTCAACTGGGGCCAACGTCCTGACTTTC; CDR3 protein: CASSLGQGPSTGANVLTF; J gene: TRBJ2-6; D gene: .; clone size: .; V gene: TRBV4-1
CDR3 DNA: TGCGCCAGCAGCCAAGGGACAGGCCTGAGCAATCAGCCCCAGCATTTT; CDR3 protein: CASSQGTGLSNQPQHF; J gene: TRBJ1-5; D gene: TRBD1; clone size: .; V gene: TRBV4-1
CDR3 DNA: TGCGCCAGCAGCTTGAACGGGGGTGGAGATACGCAGTATTTT; CDR3 protein: CASSLNGGGDTQYF; J gene: TRBJ2-3; D gene: .; clone size: .; V gene: TRBV5-1
CDR3 DNA: TGTGCCAGCAGCTTGAGAGGGGGCGAATTCGAGCAGTACTTC; CDR3 protein: CASSLRGGEFEQYF; J gene: TRBJ2-7; D gene: TRBD1; clone size: few; V gene: TRBV5-5
CDR3 DNA: TGCGCCAGCAGCCAACCTAGGACAGGTTACAATGAGCAGTTCTTC; CDR3 protein: CASSQPRTGYNEQFF; J gene: TRBJ2-1; D gene: TRBD1; clone size: .; V gene: TRBV4-1
CDR3 DNA: TGCGCCAGCAGCTTGCTGGCAGAAGAACACCGGGAGCTGTTTTTT; CDR3 protein: CASSLLAEEHRELFF; J gene: TRBJ2-2; D gene: .; clone size: .; V gene: TRBV5-1
CDR3 DNA: TGCGCCAGCAGCTTGGGCCCAGAGAACACCGGGGAGCTGTTTTTT; CDR3 protein: CASSLGPENTGELFF; J gene: TRBJ2-2; D gene: .; clone size: .; V gene: TRBV5-1
CDR3 DNA: TGTGCCAGCAGCCAAGATCCAGGGGGCGCGAGGGGCTACACCTTC; CDR3 protein: CASSQDPGGARGYTF; J gene: TRBJ1-2; D gene: TRBD1; clone size: .; V gene: TRBV4-2
CDR3 DNA: TGTGCCACCAGCAGACCCGGGGGGCCCCAGGAGGATACGCAGTATTTT; CDR3 protein: CATSRPGGPQEDTQYF; J gene: TRBJ2-3; D gene: .; clone size: .; V gene: TRBV15